This T cell receptor beta chain was identified during a study of CD8 T cells in ankylosing spondylitis. Findings of the study overall: From matched ankylosing spondylitis synovial fluid, disease-linked clones were reportedly recovered at significantly enriched levels.

The CDR3 has 13 amino acids. Germline V CDR1 and CDR2: SGDLS, YYNGEE. The V gene end was trimmed by 3 bases and the J gene end by 5 bases; junction bases not matched to a gene: 5. For TCR beta, libraries came from quantitative 5'-RACE with molecular barcodes. TCRdb fed the 5' RACE reads into MiXCR, producing one record per CDR3 protein. The data contain roughly 13,000 distinct CDR3 sequences, 2.8% of them singletons. This clonotype has at least ten counts. Its antigen is undetermined. The J gene is TRBJ2-7, the V gene TRBV9; 7 nucleotides align to TRBD2. Material for sequencing was blood, either unsorted or a sorted T cell fraction (not recorded which). This TCR derives from a male donor with ankylosing spondylitis or in good health (not recorded which). The CDR3 bases are TGTGCCAGCAGCGCCGGACTAGTCCACGAGCAGTACTTC. It yields the protein CASSAGLVHEQYF.